The 23 T cell receptor beta chains given below trace back to one sample, sequenced in a study of OX40 agonist ivuxolimab in advanced cancers. The method was immunoSEQ multiplex PCR; TCRdb's version includes in-frame clones alone and lacks a portion of them. The sample contains approximately 91,000 clones, roughly 91% of which appear only once. The input for sequencing was CD4+ or CD8+ T cells sorted from blood, taken in a trial of the OX40 agonist ivuxolimab. The source is an adult with an advanced solid tumor such as melanoma, head and neck, liver or kidney cancer.

The J gene is TRBJ1-2, the V gene TRBV27, with 8 bases fitting TRBD1. Trimming removed 5 bases from V and 6 bases from J; junction bases left unmatched: 8. The CDR3 spans 14 residues. Germline CDR1 MNHEY, CDR2 SMNVEV (reference sequence). The CDR3 nucleotides read TGTGCCAGCAGTACACGGACAGGGTCTCATGGCTACACCTTC. Translated: CASSTRTGSHGYTF.

V and J are TRBV12-5 and TRBJ1-6; no firm D call. The CDR3 sequence is 11 residues long. Germline loops: CDR1 LGHNT, CDR2 FRNRAP. Trimming pared 3 bases from V and 7 bases from J, leaving 1 base between. CDR3 residues: CASGFNSPLHF. The CDR3 DNA is TGTGCTAGTGGTTTCAATTCACCCCTCCACTTT.

V is TRBV27 and J is TRBJ2-7; the match to TRBD2 covers 12 bases. The CDR3 is 17 amino acids. Germline CDR1 is MNHEY and CDR2 is SMNVEV (reference sequence). V lost 5 bases, J lost 5 bases, and 13 bases stayed unmatched. The CDR3 is CASSRILAGGLSNEQYF. The CDR3 bases are TGTGCCAGCAGTAGGATACTAGCGGGGGGCCTCTCGAACGAGCAGTACTTC.

The chain links TRBV5-5 to TRBJ1-2; D unclear. This CDR3 is built from 16 residues. The V end was cut by 4 bases, the J end by 1 base, with 17 bases between. CDR1 is SGHKS, CDR2 YYEKEE, per germline (reference sequence). CDR3 nucleotides: TGTGCCAGCAGCCCCACAACCAGAGGAGATAACTATGGCTACACCTTC. Protein sequence: CASSPTTRGDNYGYTF.

The rearrangement links TRBV5-1 to TRBJ2-1; D gene uncertain. This CDR3 region has 14 residues. Germline CDR1 SGHRS, CDR2 YFSETQ. V was pared by 5 bases and J by 4 bases, with 13 bases between. CDR3 residues: CASRLPASYNEQFF. CDR3 nucleotide sequence: TGCGCCAGCAGGCTCCCAGCGTCATACAATGAGCAGTTCTTC. The full variable domain, rest sourced from reference TRBV5-1 and TRBJ2-1, is KAGVTQTPRYLIKTRGQQVTLSCSPISGHRSVSWYQQTPGQGLQFLFEYFSETQRNKGNFPGRFSGRQFSNSRSEMNVSTLELGDSALYLCASRLPASYNEQFFGPGTRLTVL.

V and J are TRBV19 and TRBJ2-1, with D possibly being TRBD1 (5 bases). The CDR3 sequence is 15 residues long. V was pared by 1 base and J by 2 bases, with 9 bases between. The V gene's germline CDR1 is LNHDA and CDR2 SQIVND (reference sequence). The CDR3, as DNA: TGTGCCAGTAGTATAGGGCCAGGGACCTACAATGAGCAGTTCTTC. The encoded protein is CASSIGPGTYNEQFF.

V gene TRBV2 combines with J gene TRBJ1-3, with D possibly being TRBD1 (6 bases). The CDR3 totals 15 residues. The germline CDR1 and CDR2 sequences are SNHLY and FYNNEI. V shed 4 bases and J shed 0 bases, with 10 bases lying between them. Written as DNA, the CDR3 is TGTGCCAGCAGTGGACAGGCCTTCTCTGGAAACACCATATATTTT. Protein sequence: CASSGQAFSGNTIYF.

The chain has TRBV13 and TRBJ1-1, with a tentative D call TRBD1 (6 bases). The germline V gene has CDR1 PRHDT and CDR2 FYEKMQ (reference sequence). The CDR3 has 15 residues. Trimming took off 2 bases at V and 4 bases at J, with 14 bases between the two ends. CDR3: CASSLPTGGATEAFF. As DNA, the CDR3 is TGTGCCAGCAGCTTACCCACCGGGGGGGCCACTGAAGCTTTCTTT.

This chain connects TRBV9 to TRBJ1-3; D unresolved. The CDR3 contains 15 residues. Per the germline V gene, CDR1 is SGDLS and CDR2 is YYNGEE. Trimming removed 0 bases from V and 0 bases from J, with 7 bases in between. The CDR3 protein is CASSVGLDSGNTIYF. The CDR3 DNA follows: TGTGCCAGCAGCGTAGGGCTGGACTCTGGAAACACCATATATTTT. The whole variable domain, remainder taken from reference TRBV9 and TRBJ1-3, is DSGVTQTPKHLITATGQRVTLRCSPRSGDLSVYWYQQSLDQGLQFLIQYYNGEERAKGNILERFSAQQFPDLHSELNLSSLELGDSALYFCASSVGLDSGNTIYFGEGSWLTVV.

Only one count was recorded for this clone. V and J are TRBV19 and TRBJ2-5; the match to TRBD1 covers 12 bases. This CDR3 has 14 amino acids. The germline V gene encodes CDR1 LNHDA and CDR2 SQIVND (reference sequence). The ends lost 8 bases at V and 3 bases at J; junction bases unmatched: 4. The CDR3 loop reads CASGGQGAEETQYF. In DNA form, the CDR3 reads TGTGCCAGTGGGGGACAGGGGGCTGAAGAGACCCAGTACTTC.

This clone has just a few counts. The chain is built from TRBV7-8 and TRBJ1-1, with D maybe TRBD1 (5 bases). Germline V lookup: CDR1 SGHVS, CDR2 FQNEAQ. The CDR3 is 15 residues long. V lost 1 base and J lost 1, with 10 bases in between. In DNA, the CDR3 is TGTGCCAGCAGCTTAGTCGACAGACAGAACACTGAAGCTTTCTTT. It is translated as CASSLVDRQNTEAFF.

This chain links TRBV2 with TRBJ1-2; maybe TRBD1 (5 bases). Germline CDR1 reads SNHLY; CDR2 reads FYNNEI. V was pared by 6 bases and J by 4 bases, with 9 bases between. This CDR3 contains 12 residues. In nucleotides, the CDR3 is TGTGCCAGCAGGGAGGGGTCCTATGGCTACACCTTC. Protein product: CASREGSYGYTF.

The chain combines TRBV5-1 with TRBJ2-7; 8 bases map to TRBD1. Germline V gene sequence: CDR1 SGHRS, CDR2 YFSETQ. The CDR3 has 17 amino acids. V shed 6 bases, J shed 4 bases, and the junction held 18 bases outside the gene matches. CDR3 sequence reads: CASMGDNRGKTRYEQYF. DNA for the CDR3: TGCGCCAGCATGGGAGATAACAGGGGGAAAACTAGGTACGAGCAGTACTTC.

V is TRBV21-1 and J is TRBJ1-5; TRBD1 is the table's D call and was not checked against the DNA. TRBV21-1 is a pseudogene. The CDR3 length is 15 residues. CDR3 amino acids: CASSKENRGGQPQHF. In DNA form, the CDR3 reads TGTGCCAGCAGCAAAGAGAACAGGGGAGGTCAGCCCCAGCATTTT.

The gene calls are TRBV6-1 and TRBJ2-1, with 8 positions matching TRBD1. There are 13 residues in the CDR3. J was trimmed by 9 bases and V by 4 bases; bases with no gene match: 5. Germline CDR1 MNHNS, CDR2 SASEGT. CDR3 nucleotide sequence: TGTGCCAGCAGTGGAAAAGGGACAGGTGAGCAGTTCTTC. It encodes CASSGKGTGEQFF.

The chain joins TRBV7-2 to TRBJ2-5, with D possibly being TRBD2 (5 bases). V was shortened by 5 bases and J by 9 bases, with 16 bases between the two germline ends. The length of the CDR3 is 13 residues. Germline CDR1 reads SGHTA; CDR2 reads FQGNSA. The CDR3 nucleotides read TGTGCCAGCAGCACCCGGCCGGGGTCGGCCCAGTACTTC. This encodes CASSTRPGSAQYF. The variable domain in full, completed from reference TRBV7-2 and TRBJ2-5, reads GAGVSQSPSNKVTEKGKDVELRCDPISGHTALYWYRQSLGQGLEFLIYFQGNSAPDKSGLPSDRFSAERTGGSVSTLTIQRTQQEDSAVYLCASSTRPGSAQYFGPGTRLLVL.

The V and J genes are TRBV6-1 and TRBJ2-2, with D perhaps matching TRBD1 or TRBD2 (6 bases each). Germline V gene lookup returns CDR1 MNHNS and CDR2 SASEGT. CDR3 length: 15 amino acids. The V and J ends lost 6 bases and 1 base respectively, with 12 bases between them. Here the CDR3 reads CASRRGGRNTGELFF. The CDR3 bases are TGTGCCAGCAGGCGAGGGGGGCGGAACACCGGGGAGCTGTTTTTT.

The chain recombines TRBV29-1 with TRBJ1-2; D call uncertain. Trimming left V 4 bases short and J 4 bases short, with 10 bases between. Germline V CDR1 and CDR2: SQVTM, ANQGSEA. The CDR3 consists of 12 residues. The CDR3, as DNA: TGCAGCGTTGCCGTAGGGTCCTATGGCTACACCTTC. It codes for CSVAVGSYGYTF.

CDR3 bases: TGTGCCAGTAGTCCCGGGACTAGCGGGGCAGGGGAGCAGTACTTC. It encodes CASSPGTSGAGEQYF. The chain is built from TRBV19 and TRBJ2-7, with TRBD2 identical over 13 bases. J lost 7 bases, V lost 5 bases, and 8 bases had no gene match. The CDR3 covers 15 residues. Germline V gives CDR1 LNHDA, CDR2 SQIVND (reference sequence).

The CDR3 spells CSVTLRGQTYEQYF. In DNA form, the CDR3 reads TGCAGCGTTACCCTCCGGGGACAGACCTACGAGCAGTACTTC. V gene TRBV29-1 combines with J gene TRBJ2-7; 7 positions match TRBD1. The trim removed 5 bases at V and 2 bases at J, leaving 9 bases unmatched. The CDR3 runs to 14 residues. The germline V gene has CDR1 SQVTM and CDR2 ANQGSEA.

This chain joins TRBV2 and TRBJ2-7; D possibly uses TRBD1 or TRBD2 (5 bases each). Per germline, CDR1 SNHLY and CDR2 FYNNEI. CDR3 length: 15 residues. Trimming took 0 bases from V and 2 from J, leaving 11 bases between them. CDR3 DNA sequence: TGTGCCAGCAGTGAAGCTTACCGGGACGCCTACGAGCAGTACTTC. This sequence encodes CASSEAYRDAYEQYF.

The chain is built from TRBV5-1 and TRBJ1-4, with D unresolved. With 0 bases removed from V and 6 bases from J, the gap between germline ends came to 6 bases. Germline values: CDR1 SGHRS, CDR2 YFSETQ. This CDR3 comprises 13 residues. The CDR3 DNA reads as TGCGCCAGCAGCTTGGAGGCGTATGAAAAACTGTTTTTT. This gives the protein CASSLEAYEKLFF.

V is TRBV9 and J is TRBJ2-5; possibly TRBD2 for D (5 bases). V lost 2 bases and J 1 base, leaving 15 bases between the germline ends. CDR1 SGDLS and CDR2 YYNGEE come from the germline V gene. The CDR3 consists of 16 residues. CDR3 DNA: TGTGCCAGCAGCGTGGCTCCTTTACGGGGCCAAGAGACCCAGTACTTC. Amino acid sequence: CASSVAPLRGQETQYF.